These 21 T cell receptor beta chains were sequenced from one sample in a study of blood T cell repertoires in COVID-19. TCRdb keeps only in-frame clones here, not all; method: immunoSEQ multiplex PCR. The repertoire consists of 200,000 to 250,000 clones, with approximately 81% occurring once and the leading ten covering approximately 10%. Input material: peripheral blood. Receptors were obtained from a woman aged 80 or over with COVID-19, enrolled during active disease.

A remark on this clone: An end of the junction differs from the germline gene, which may be a read error. V is TRBV12-3 or TRBV12-4 and J is TRBJ1-2, with unresolved D. The CDR3 consists of 12 residues. CDR3 bases: TGTGCCAGCAGTCTAGCGGCCTTCGGCTACACCTTC. Protein sequence: CASSLAAFGYTF.

This clone was recorded only once. The chain couples TRBV5-8 to TRBJ2-1; 10 nucleotides match TRBD2. V lost 2 bases to trimming and J lost 7 bases; unmatched junction nucleotides: 6. The CDR3 contains 15 residues. In germline, CDR1 is SGHTS, CDR2 YDEGEE. CDR3 DNA: TGTGCCAGCAGCTTAAGGACTAGCGGTTCTAATGAGCAGTTCTTC. It encodes CASSLRTSGSNEQFF.

The chain is built from TRBV5-6 and TRBJ1-6, with a possible D match to TRBD1 (5 bases). This CDR3 comprises 15 residues. Trimming took off 4 bases at V and 7 bases at J, with 15 bases between the two ends. Germline CDR1 and CDR2: SGHDT and YYEEEE. The CDR3 region has the DNA TGTGCCAGCAGCCGCGACCGGGGGAAAAATTCACCCCTCCACTTT. Its translation is CASSRDRGKNSPLHF.

The V gene is TRBV6-4, the J gene TRBJ2-1, with TRBD1 matching 8 bases. CDR1 MRHNA and CDR2 SNTAGT come from the germline V gene. The CDR3 sequence is 16 residues long. J gave up 2 bases and V 6 bases, and 9 bases lay outside the gene matches. CDR3 sequence reads: CASSVSGGLTYNEQFF. The CDR3, as DNA: TGTGCCAGCAGCGTCTCAGGGGGCTTAACCTACAATGAGCAGTTCTTC.

J is TRBJ2-2 and V is TRBV7-9, with unresolved D. The CDR3 extends over 12 amino acids. Germline lookup yields CDR1 SEHNR and CDR2 FQNEAQ (reference sequence). The V end lost 6 bases, the J end lost 2 bases, and 4 bases lay between the germline ends. CDR3 DNA sequence: TGTGCCAGCAGTAAAAACACCGGGGAGCTGTTTTTT. Its translation is CASSKNTGELFF. Drawing the rest from reference TRBV7-9 and TRBJ2-2, the complete variable domain is DTGVSQNPRHKITKRGQNVTFRCDPISEHNRLYWYRQTLGQGPEFLTYFQNEAQLEKSRLLSDRFSAERPKGSFSTLEIQRTEQGDSAMYLCASSKNTGELFFGEGSRLTVL.

The rearrangement uses TRBV7-8 and TRBJ1-6, with D perhaps TRBD1 (5 bases). The CDR3 runs to 15 residues. Germline V gene lookup returns CDR1 SGHVS and CDR2 FQNEAQ. Trimming cost V 1 base and J 9 bases, with 13 bases left between them. CDR3 in DNA: TGTGCCAGCAGCTTAGTAAGCCAGGGTGGTTCACCCCTCCACTTT. As protein: CASSLVSQGGSPLHF.

The V and J genes are TRBV7-3 and TRBJ2-3; D is ambiguous. Germline loops: CDR1 SGHTA, CDR2 FQGTGA. V was trimmed by 2 bases and J by 6 bases, leaving 9 bases between them. The CDR3 spans 13 residues. The CDR3 protein is CASSLSSVDTQYF. The CDR3 bases are TGTGCCAGCAGCTTATCGTCTGTGGATACGCAGTATTTT.

The chain uses TRBV28 and TRBJ2-4; perhaps TRBD1 as D (7 bases). The ends were cut back, 5 bases at V and 3 bases at J, with 11 bases in the middle. Germline V gene sequence: CDR1 MDHEN, CDR2 SYDVKM. This CDR3 has 14 residues. The CDR3 here is CASSPGGGKNIQYF. The CDR3 DNA reads as TGTGCCAGCAGTCCAGGGGGAGGCAAAAACATTCAGTACTTC.

The chain links TRBV7-9 to TRBJ2-7; 11 bases align to TRBD2. Germline-derived CDR1 and CDR2 are SEHNR and FQNEAQ (reference sequence). This CDR3 has 15 residues. V was clipped by 5 bases and J by 4 bases; unmatched bases: 7. CDR3 DNA: TGTGCCAGCAGCCCCTCACTAGCGGGGGTATACGAGCAGTACTTC. Amino acids: CASSPSLAGVYEQYF.

This chain connects TRBV5-8 to TRBJ2-5; D perhaps matches TRBD2 (6 bases). CDR3 length: 13 amino acids. V shed 4 bases and J shed 1 base, with 8 bases lying between them. Per the germline V gene, CDR1 is SGHTS and CDR2 is YDEGEE. In DNA, the CDR3 is TGTGCCAGCAGCCGGGACTTCCAAGAGACCCAGTACTTC. Translated: CASSRDFQETQYF.

V gene TRBV3-1 (or the pseudogene TRBV3-2) combines with J gene TRBJ2-1; TRBD2 matches 8 bases. V shed 3 bases, J shed 9 bases, and the junction held 7 bases outside the gene matches. This CDR3 is built from 14 residues. Germline lookup yields CDR1 LGHDT and CDR2 YNNKEL (reference sequence). The DNA for the CDR3 is TGTGCCAGCAGCCACGGGGGCGGGGGGAGTGAGCAGTTCTTC. Translated: CASSHGGGGSEQFF.

The chain couples TRBV19 to TRBJ2-3, with 7 nucleotides matching TRBD2. CDR1 and CDR2 from the germline V gene are LNHDA and SQIVND (reference sequence). The junction had 5 bases not matched to a gene; V was cut back by 6 bases and J by 2 bases. This CDR3 has 14 amino acids. The DNA of the CDR3 is TGTGCCAGTAGGCGGGACTACAACACAGATACGCAGTATTTT. This translates into CASRRDYNTDTQYF.

This chain connects TRBV6-4 to TRBJ1-6; D not resolved. From germline, CDR1 is MRHNA and CDR2 SNTAGT. The V gene lost 4 bases and the J gene lost 7 bases, with 8 bases spanning the gap. The CDR3 is made up of 13 amino acids. The CDR3 DNA reads TGTGCCAGCAGTGTCCAGGCAAATTCACCCCTCCACTTT. Protein product: CASSVQANSPLHF.

The chain combines TRBV10-2 with TRBJ1-2; 9 positions match TRBD1. V lost 7 bases and J lost 5; bases outside the gene matches: 8. CDR1 is WSHSY, CDR2 SAAADI, per germline. The CDR3 sequence is 14 residues long. The CDR3 DNA reads as TGCGCCAGCACCCTCCGGGACAGGGATTATGGCTACACCTTC. Protein product: CASTLRDRDYGYTF.

This clone was recorded only once. This chain joins TRBV13 and TRBJ2-3; the match to TRBD1 covers 10 bases. The CDR3 has 19 amino acids. CDR1 PRHDT and CDR2 FYEKMQ come from the germline V gene (reference sequence). V lost 3 bases to trimming and J lost 1 base; unmatched junction nucleotides: 13. In DNA, the CDR3 is TGTGCCAGCAGCTTGCGACAGGGGGCCCTTGTTGGGCGCACAGATACGCAGTATTTT. Its protein product is CASSLRQGALVGRTDTQYF.

This clone was observed a single time. V gene TRBV28 combines with J gene TRBJ2-6; TRBD1 agrees at 10 bases. Germline values: CDR1 MDHEN, CDR2 SYDVKM. V shed 5 bases, J shed 3 bases, and the junction held 16 bases outside the gene matches. CDR3 length: 20 residues. Here the CDR3 reads CASSPWGTGVDSLGANVLTF. The CDR3 DNA sequence: TGTGCCAGCAGTCCTTGGGGGACAGGGGTGGACTCGCTTGGGGCCAACGTCCTGACTTTC.

This chain uses TRBV18 with TRBJ1-1; 10 bases map to TRBD1. CDR1 is KGHSH and CDR2 is LQKENI in the germline V gene. The CDR3 runs to 14 residues. Trimming cost V 6 bases and J 1 base; bases outside gene matches: 2. CDR3 protein: CASSRDRGNTEAFF. In nucleotides, the CDR3 is TGTGCCAGCTCCCGGGACAGGGGGAACACTGAAGCTTTCTTT.

V is TRBV19 and J is TRBJ2-1; 7 bases align to TRBD2. Per the germline V gene, CDR1 is LNHDA and CDR2 is SQIVND (reference sequence). V was pared by 3 bases and J by 1 base, with 6 bases of the junction left unmatched. CDR3 length equals 16 residues. The CDR3 is CASSIPAGNSYNEQFF. CDR3 coding DNA: TGTGCCAGTAGTATCCCAGCGGGGAATTCCTACAATGAGCAGTTCTTC.

The chain recombines TRBV7-2 with TRBJ1-1; maybe TRBD1 (6 bases). Germline V gives CDR1 SGHTA, CDR2 FQGNSA. The CDR3 has 14 residues. V lost 3 bases to trimming and J lost 1 base, with 9 bases between them. The CDR3, as DNA: TGTGCCAGCAGCTTTGGGACACAGAACACTGAAGCTTTCTTT. It yields the protein CASSFGTQNTEAFF.

V is TRBV5-5 and J is TRBJ2-7; the D gene is possibly TRBD1 (6 bases). The CDR3 has 14 amino acids. Germline CDR1 reads SGHKS; CDR2 reads YYEKEE (reference sequence). V was clipped by 4 bases and J by 2 bases, with 13 bases between them. The CDR3 bases are TGTGCCAGCAGCACCTCGACAGGCGCCTACGAGCAGTACTTC. Amino acids: CASSTSTGAYEQYF.

This clone was recorded once. The chain links TRBV3-1 (or the pseudogene TRBV3-2) to TRBJ2-1; TRBD1 might be the D (5 bases). Trimming shortened V by 6 bases and J by 4 bases, and 13 bases separated the two germline ends. The germline CDR1 and CDR2 sequences are LGHDT and YNNKEL (reference sequence). This CDR3 is built from 14 residues. Here the CDR3 DNA reads TGTGCCAGCAGTTTAGGGGCTTTTTACAATGAGCAGTTCTTC. This gives the protein CASSLGAFYNEQFF.